The 29 T cell receptor beta chains presented below share a single source sample, sequenced in a study of vaccination effects on CD4 cells after COVID-19. Cells that had been cultured for about 10 days were the source of isolated CD4+ T cells. The antigens of these receptors remain unknown. Sequencing was performed with immunoSEQ multiplex PCR; in TCRdb, only in-frame clones are kept and a portion is missing. This repertoire shows some 36,000 clones, approximately 71% found once; its top ten account for roughly 4.2%. The specimen was CD4+ T cells from PBMCs cultured without peptide, collected before COVID-19 vaccination. The receptor source for this set is a human donor who received a COVID-19 vaccine.

This clone was seen just once. The chain carries TRBV19 and TRBJ2-7; 9 bases are shared with TRBD2. V was pared by 5 bases and J by 1 base, with 15 bases of the junction left unmatched. From germline, CDR1 is LNHDA and CDR2 SQIVND (reference sequence). This CDR3 is built from 18 residues. CDR3 region: CASSYAPTGTSRSYEQYF. Written as DNA, the CDR3 is TGTGCCAGTAGTTACGCGCCCACCGGGACTAGCCGTTCCTACGAGCAGTACTTC.

The V and J genes are TRBV15 and TRBJ1-5; D is perhaps TRBD1 (5 bases). This CDR3 spans 15 amino acids. Germline-derived CDR1 and CDR2 are LNHNV and YYDKDF (reference sequence). V lost 5 bases and J 0 bases, leaving 11 bases between the germline ends. The CDR3 loop reads CATSDREYSNQPQHF. The DNA for the CDR3 is TGTGCCACCAGCGACAGAGAGTATAGCAATCAGCCCCAGCATTTT.

This clone was seen more than once but under ten times. V is TRBV23-1 and J is TRBJ1-5; tentatively, D is TRBD1 (5 bases). TRBV23-1 falls under the ORF class, with uncertain function. The CDR3 extends over 15 amino acids. V was cut by 10 bases and J by 4 bases, with 20 bases left in between. DNA of the CDR3: TGCGCCACCAACGGTGGCAGGGAGTTGAATCAGCCCCAGCATTTT. Residues: CATNGGRELNQPQHF.

The rearrangement links TRBV14 to TRBJ1-6, with TRBD1 matching over 7 bases. Germline-derived CDR1 and CDR2 are SGHDN and FVKESK. V was clipped by 1 base and J by 5 bases; unmatched bases: 14. The CDR3 loop spans 19 amino acids. The CDR3 DNA is TGTGCCAGCAGCCAAGTATCGGGCAGGGGGTTTATCCATAATTCACCCCTCCACTTT. This encodes CASSQVSGRGFIHNSPLHF.

The chain joins TRBV28 to TRBJ1-2; 8 bases line up with TRBD1. Germline V lookup: CDR1 MDHEN, CDR2 SYDVKM. V gave up 0 bases and J gave up 7 bases; unmatched junction bases: 16. This CDR3 contains 18 residues. In DNA, the CDR3 is TGTGCCAGCAGTTTATGGACACCGGGACAGGTGACATTAGGTGGCTACACCTTC. This gives the protein CASSLWTPGQVTLGGYTF.

The V gene is TRBV6-2 or TRBV6-3, the J gene TRBJ2-5; D ambiguous. This CDR3 has 13 amino acids. Germline loops: CDR1 MNHEY, CDR2 SVGEGT. V was clipped by 2 bases and J by 0 bases, with 4 bases between them. The CDR3 DNA is TGTGCCAGCAGTTACGGTAACCAAGAGACCCAGTACTTC. Translated: CASSYGNQETQYF.

V usage is TRBV6-5 and J usage is TRBJ2-3; TRBD1 matches at 8 bases. The V gene end was trimmed by 6 bases and the J gene end by 6 bases; junction bases not matched to a gene: 2. Germline CDR1 and CDR2: MNHEY and SVGAGI. The CDR3 loop spans 12 amino acids. CDR3 sequence (DNA): TGTGCCAGCAGCTGGACAGGGGATACGCAGTATTTT. This sequence encodes CASSWTGDTQYF.

The chain has TRBV3-1 (or the pseudogene TRBV3-2) and TRBJ1-1, with D perhaps matching TRBD1 (5 bases). The CDR3 is made up of 11 amino acids. V shed 9 bases and J shed 1 base, with 6 bases lying between them. Germline V gene data show CDR1 as LGHDT and CDR2 as YNNKEL (reference sequence). The CDR3 region is CARDRNTEAFF. The CDR3 DNA sequence: TGTGCCAGAGACAGGAACACTGAAGCTTTCTTT.

V and J are TRBV5-6 and TRBJ2-6; TRBD1 is a possible D gene (5 bases). CDR3 size: 18 residues. Trimming removed 2 bases from V and 3 bases from J, with 18 bases in between. Germline V lookup: CDR1 SGHDT, CDR2 YYEEEE. The CDR3 spells CASSLRGNAFFGANVLTF. The DNA of the CDR3 is TGTGCCAGCAGCTTAAGGGGAAACGCCTTCTTTGGGGCCAACGTCCTGACTTTC.

The chain carries TRBV10-1 and TRBJ1-2, with 9 bases matching TRBD1. CDR3 length equals 14 residues. The junction had 4 bases not matched to a gene; V was cut back by 2 bases and J by 6 bases. The germline CDR1 and CDR2 sequences are WNHNN and SYGVQD (reference sequence). CDR3 in amino acids: CASSETGGVNGYTF. The CDR3 DNA reads as TGCGCCAGCAGTGAGACAGGGGGCGTCAATGGCTACACCTTC.

V and J are TRBV5-1 and TRBJ1-6; weak D call: TRBD1 (5 bases). The CDR3 runs to 15 residues. Trimming cost V 3 bases and J 8 bases, with 15 bases left between them. Germline V CDR1 and CDR2: SGHRS, YFSETQ. The CDR3 spells CASSSRADGDSPLHF. The CDR3 DNA follows: TGCGCCAGCAGCTCCAGGGCTGATGGCGATTCACCCCTCCACTTT.

This clone was seen a handful of times. The chain carries TRBV12-3 or TRBV12-4 and TRBJ2-7, with a tentative D call TRBD2 (5 bases). The CDR3 has 13 amino acids. V shed 6 bases and J shed 2 bases, with 11 bases lying between them. CDR3 in DNA: TGTGCCAGCAGGGAGGACGGAGCCTACGAGCAGTACTTC. As protein: CASREDGAYEQYF.

The chain links TRBV29-1 to TRBJ1-6; 8 nucleotides match TRBD1. Germline loops: CDR1 SQVTM, CDR2 ANQGSEA. This CDR3 comprises 14 residues. V lost 5 bases and J lost 9; bases outside the gene matches: 9. CDR3 amino acids: CSVRWQGASSPLHF. The CDR3 DNA reads as TGCAGCGTTCGATGGCAGGGGGCAAGTTCACCCCTCCACTTT.

Only a few counts were recorded for this clone. The rearrangement joins TRBV10-3 to TRBJ1-1; D ambiguous. This CDR3 is 14 amino acids long. Trimming pared 2 bases from V and 1 base from J, leaving 8 bases between. Germline V gene data show CDR1 as ENHRY and CDR2 as SYGVKD. The CDR3 bases are TGTGCCATCAGTGAGAGGAATCGGAACACTGAAGCTTTCTTT. Its protein is CAISERNRNTEAFF.

The J gene is TRBJ1-2, the V gene TRBV19; no clear D. The CDR3 is 15 amino acids. V was shortened by 3 bases and J by 2 bases, with 13 bases between the two germline ends. Germline V gene data show CDR1 as LNHDA and CDR2 as SQIVND (reference sequence). CDR3 sequence reads: CASSMERDLNYGYTF. The CDR3, as DNA: TGTGCCAGTAGTATGGAACGGGATCTCAACTATGGCTACACCTTC.

The rearrangement joins TRBV2 to TRBJ2-1, with 9 bases matching TRBD2. CDR3 length equals 13 residues. From germline, CDR1 is SNHLY and CDR2 FYNNEI. J was trimmed by 10 bases and V by 4 bases; bases with no gene match: 5. DNA for the CDR3: TGTGCCAGCAGTGTTGCTAGCGGGATCGAGCAGTTCTTC. Protein: CASSVASGIEQFF.

The table lists this clone with a count of one. The CDR3 loop is CASSILLASSGRSNEQFF. In DNA, the CDR3 is TGTGCCAGTAGTATTTTGCTAGCATCTAGCGGGCGGTCCAATGAGCAGTTCTTC. The chain recombines TRBV19 with TRBJ2-1, with 8 bases fitting TRBD2. The ends lost 3 bases at V and 6 bases at J; junction bases unmatched: 16. The CDR3 covers 18 residues. CDR1 is LNHDA and CDR2 is SQIVND in the germline V gene (reference sequence).

The J gene is TRBJ1-6, the V gene TRBV10-2; 9 nucleotides agree with TRBD1. The germline CDR1 and CDR2 sequences are WSHSY and SAAADI. J lost 7 bases, V lost 6 bases, and 4 bases had no gene match. The CDR3 runs to 14 residues. CDR3 sequence: CASREQGANSPLHF. The CDR3 nucleotides read TGCGCCAGCAGGGAACAGGGGGCCAATTCACCCCTCCACTTT.

This rearrangement joins TRBV4-1 to TRBJ1-1; 11 bases fit TRBD1. Trimming removed 3 bases from V and 11 bases from J; junction bases left unmatched: 8. This CDR3 has 14 residues. Per the germline V gene, CDR1 is MGHRA and CDR2 is YSYEKL. CDR3 nucleotides: TGCGCCAGCAGCCAGAGGACAGGGGGCGGTGAGGCTTTCTTT. It translates to CASSQRTGGGEAFF.

This clone was recorded a few times. The rearrangement uses TRBV10-2 and TRBJ1-3; D not certain. Germline lookup yields CDR1 WSHSY and CDR2 SAAADI. The CDR3 length is 13 residues. Trimming shortened V by 2 bases and J by 5 bases, and 7 bases separated the two germline ends. The CDR3 is CASSEIGRNTIYF. CDR3 sequence (DNA): TGCGCCAGCAGTGAGATTGGACGAAACACCATATATTTT.

The chain has TRBV19 and TRBJ1-2; D gene uncertain. The CDR3 consists of 11 residues. V dropped 8 bases and J dropped 7 bases, with 11 bases sitting between them. From germline, CDR1 is LNHDA and CDR2 SQIVND (reference sequence). In DNA, the CDR3 is TGTGCCAGTTCTGCAGTCTTTGGCTACACCTTC. It translates to CASSAVFGYTF.

The V gene is TRBV18, the J gene TRBJ2-1; 7 bases are a match to TRBD2. Trimming removed 1 base from V and 7 bases from J; junction bases left unmatched: 4. Germline values: CDR1 KGHSH, CDR2 LQKENI. CDR3 size: 14 residues. CDR3 coding DNA: TGTGCCAGCTCACCACAGAGCGGGGATAATGAGCAGTTCTTC. Residues: CASSPQSGDNEQFF. Full variable domain (outside the CDR3, taken from reference TRBV18 and TRBJ2-1): NAGVMQNPRHLVRRRGQEARLRCSPMKGHSHVYWYRQLPEEGLKFMVYLQKENIIDESGMPKERFSAEFPKEGPSILRIQQVVRGDSAAYFCASSPQSGDNEQFFGPGTRLTVL.

The V and J genes are TRBV5-4 and TRBJ1-2, with unresolved D. The V gene's germline CDR1 is SGHNT and CDR2 YYREEE (reference sequence). Trimming left V 0 bases short and J 2 bases short, with 2 bases between. The CDR3 is 12 residues long. For the CDR3, the DNA is TGTGCCAGCAGCTTGGTGAACTATGGCTACACCTTC. Protein: CASSLVNYGYTF.

This clone has just a few counts. The chain couples TRBV4-1 to TRBJ1-2; 7 bases fit TRBD1. J was trimmed by 4 bases and V by 1 base; bases with no gene match: 3. The CDR3 totals 14 residues. From germline, CDR1 is MGHRA and CDR2 YSYEKL. CDR3 coding DNA: TGCGCCAGCAGCCAAGGCGCAGGGGGCTATGGCTACACCTTC. This gives the protein CASSQGAGGYGYTF.

The chain joins TRBV3-1 (or the pseudogene TRBV3-2) to TRBJ2-7; D unresolved. Trimming took off 0 bases at V and 0 bases at J, with 9 bases between the two ends. Looked up from germline, CDR1 is LGHDT and CDR2 is YNNKEL (reference sequence). This CDR3 spans 15 amino acids. CDR3 nucleotide sequence: TGTGCCAGCAGCCAAGATCTAACAGCCTCCTACGAGCAGTACTTC. Translation: CASSQDLTASYEQYF.

The V gene is TRBV21-1, the J gene TRBJ2-3; the table's D call of TRBD2 was not tested on the DNA. TRBV21-1 is tagged as a pseudogene. CDR3 length equals 16 residues. The chain's CDR3 is CASSSSVSLAEGTQYF. The CDR3 nucleotides are TGTGCCAGCAGCAGTTCGGTGAGTCTAGCGGAGGGTACGCAGTATTTT.

V usage is TRBV6-5 and J usage is TRBJ2-7; 7 bases match TRBD1. In germline, CDR1 is MNHEY, CDR2 SVGAGI. V lost 1 base and J lost 2; bases outside the gene matches: 5. The CDR3 has 15 amino acids. The DNA of the CDR3 is TGTGCCAGCAGTTACTACTCACAGGGGACCTACGAGCAGTACTTC. This sequence encodes CASSYYSQGTYEQYF.

This chain links TRBV30 with TRBJ1-2; D is undetermined. This CDR3 is 10 amino acids long. With 4 bases removed from V and 2 bases from J, the gap between germline ends came to 2 bases. CDR1 and CDR2 from the germline V gene are GTSNPN and SVGIG (reference sequence). Here the CDR3 DNA reads TGTGCCTGGAAAAACTATGGCTACACCTTC. Encoded protein: CAWKNYGYTF.

The V gene is TRBV11-2, the J gene TRBJ2-2; no definite D call. V dropped 2 bases and J dropped 5 bases, with 9 bases sitting between them. Germline CDR1 and CDR2: SGHAT and FQNNGV. This CDR3 has 14 amino acids. In nucleotides, the CDR3 is TGTGCCAGCAGCTTATGGCAGAGGACCGGGGAGCTGTTTTTT. Its protein product is CASSLWQRTGELFF.